Listed below are T cell receptor beta chains from one sample, sequenced in a study of T cell repertoires in cytomegalovirus infection. TCRdb redid the calling of the reads with MiXCR, one entry per CDR3 protein. Found here are 150,000 to 200,000 distinct CDR3 sequences, 25% to 30% of them singletons; the top ten hold 30% to 35%. Source material: PBMCs. The receptor source for this set is a human donor in good health (CMV status not recorded). Some clones in this sample may be carry-over from other donors' samples. Each CDR3 is given with its conserved first and last residue. Each record gives: J gene, V gene, CDR3 protein.

TRBJ2-5 | TRBV10-3 | CAISSTQGQETQYF
TRBJ1-1 | TRBV14 | CASSQEPGWTEAFF
TRBJ2-3 | TRBV11-2 | CASSSGLAGYTDTQYF
TRBJ1-3 | TRBV19 | CASTVGGGEGNTIYF
TRBJ2-5 | TRBV3-1 | CASSQDAASGETQYF
TRBJ1-1 | TRBV7-2 | CASILGQVGTEAFF
TRBJ1-2 | TRBV2 | CASASNRDGGYTF
TRBJ2-3 | TRBV27 | CASSRGLAGRRRTDTQYF
TRBJ2-7 | TRBV6-6 | CASSEHQREQYF
TRBJ2-3 | TRBV20-1 | CSARVTSVEVPILTDTQYF
TRBJ1-2 | TRBV7-9 | CASSLEQLGYGYTF
TRBJ2-7 | TRBV7-8 | CASSLRDRGREQYF
TRBJ1-1 | TRBV7-2 | CASSLEADNTEAFF
TRBJ2-2 | TRBV5-1 | CASSLVQQHTGELFF
TRBJ1-5 | TRBV7-2 | CASSFGVRDQPQHF
TRBJ1-4 | TRBV7-2 | CASSLGHRGVEKLFF
TRBJ1-5 | TRBV12-3/TRBV12-4 | CASSLRDSQHF
TRBJ2-3 | TRBV7-6 | CASSRPVGLAGTDTQYF
TRBJ1-5 | TRBV19 | CASSPTGTQPQHF
TRBJ2-1 | TRBV11-2 | CASSLVAEDEQFF
TRBJ1-5 | TRBV10-3 | CAISMDTRGGEPQHF
TRBJ1-1 | TRBV27 | CASSLGVGAEAFF